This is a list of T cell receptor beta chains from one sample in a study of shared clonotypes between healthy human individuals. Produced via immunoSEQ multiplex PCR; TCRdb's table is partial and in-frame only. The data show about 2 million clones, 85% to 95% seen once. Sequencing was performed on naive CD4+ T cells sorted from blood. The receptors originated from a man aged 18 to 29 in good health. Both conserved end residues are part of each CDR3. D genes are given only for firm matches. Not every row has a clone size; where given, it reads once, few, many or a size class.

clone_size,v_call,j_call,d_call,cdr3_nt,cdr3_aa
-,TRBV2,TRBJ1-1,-,TGTGCCAGCAGTGTAACAACGGGGCAGGGTTATTCTGAAGCTTTCTTT,CASSVTTGQGYSEAFF
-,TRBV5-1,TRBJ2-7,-,TGCGCCAGCAGCTTGCGGGACGGGAACTACGAGCAGTACTTC,CASSLRDGNYEQYF
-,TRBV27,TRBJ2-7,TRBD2,TGTGCCAGCAGACTCGGGACTAGCCTTGCCTACGAGCAGTACTTC,CASRLGTSLAYEQYF
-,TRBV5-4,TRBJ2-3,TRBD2,TGTGCCAGCAGCTTGGCCCCGGCGGGAGTGCACGATACGCAGTATTTT,CASSLAPAGVHDTQYF
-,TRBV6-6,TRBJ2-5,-,TGTGCCAGCAGTTCTCAGGGAAAAGAGACCCAGTACTTC,CASSSQGKETQYF
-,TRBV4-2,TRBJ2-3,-,TGTGCCAGCAGCTTAGTGGGGGTAGGCGGGAACGCGGATACGCAGTATTTT,CASSLVGVGGNADTQYF
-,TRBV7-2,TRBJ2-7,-,TGTGCCAGCAGCCCACTCCACGAGCAGTACTTC,CASSPLHEQYF
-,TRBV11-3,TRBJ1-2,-,TGTGCCAGCAGCTTAGTCGGGGCCTGGGGCTACACCTTC,CASSLVGAWGYTF
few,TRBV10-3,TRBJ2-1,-,TGTGCCATCAGTGAGGGAAATGAGCAGTTCTTC,CAISEGNEQFF
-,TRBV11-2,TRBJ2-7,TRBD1,TGTGCCAGCAGCTTATTGCAGGGGGCCTACGAGCAGTACTTC,CASSLLQGAYEQYF
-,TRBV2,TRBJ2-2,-,TGTGCCAGCAGTCTATGGCTGATGAACACCGGGGAGCTGTTTTTT,CASSLWLMNTGELFF
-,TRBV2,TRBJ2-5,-,TGTGCCAGCGGGAGCGAATTCCCAGAGACCCAGTACTTC,CASGSEFPETQYF
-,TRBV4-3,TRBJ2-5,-,TGCGCCAGCAGCCAAGGCGACAGGACCCAAGAGACCCAGTACTTC,CASSQGDRTQETQYF
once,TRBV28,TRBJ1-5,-,TGTGCCAGCGTCCGTGGACGGTATAGCAATCAGCCCCAGCATTTT,CASVRGRYSNQPQHF
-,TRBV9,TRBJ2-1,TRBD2,TGTGCCAGCAGCGTATCCGCCCCACTAGCGGGAGGAGGGAATGAGCAGTTCTTC,CASSVSAPLAGGGNEQFF
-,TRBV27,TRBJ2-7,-,TGTGCCAGCAGTTTGTCCCCGACTAGCTCCTACGAGCAGTACTTC,CASSLSPTSSYEQYF
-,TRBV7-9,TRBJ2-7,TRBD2,TGTGCCAGCAGCTTAGGTGGTAGCGGGGGTTCCGAGCAGTACTTC,CASSLGGSGGSEQYF
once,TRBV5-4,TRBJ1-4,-,TGTGCCAGCAGCCTAGGGGGAGAGAATGAAAAACTGTTTTTT,CASSLGGENEKLFF
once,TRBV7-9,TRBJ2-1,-,TGTGCCAGCAGCTGGAGTGGCTACAATGAGCAGTTCTTC,CASSWSGYNEQFF
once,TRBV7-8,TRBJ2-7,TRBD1,TGTGCCAGCAGCTCCCTTCCTGACAGGGGATCGTCCGAGCAGTACTTC,CASSSLPDRGSSEQYF
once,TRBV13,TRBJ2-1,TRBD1,TGTGCCAGCAGCCAAACAATACAGGGGGCTGAGCAGTTCTTC,CASSQTIQGAEQFF
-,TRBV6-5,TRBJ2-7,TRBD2,TGTGCCAGCAAGCTCCGGGGAGGGCGGGCCGAGCAGTACTTC,CASKLRGGRAEQYF
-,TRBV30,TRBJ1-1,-,TGTGCCTGGAGTGTACAAAGGAAAAACACTGAAGCTTTCTTT,CAWSVQRKNTEAFF
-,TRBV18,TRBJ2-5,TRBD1,TGTGCCAGCTCACCTCGACAGGGCGAGACCCAGTACTTC,CASSPRQGETQYF
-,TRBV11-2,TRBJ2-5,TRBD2,TGTGCCAGCAGCTCCCCGGGGGCTAGCGGGACAAAGACCCAGTACTTC,CASSSPGASGTKTQYF
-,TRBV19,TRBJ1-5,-,TGTGCCAGTAGTATAGAAGGGGGTGGTAATCAGCCCCAGCATTTT,CASSIEGGGNQPQHF
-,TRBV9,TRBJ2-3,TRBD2,TGTGCCAGCGGGCCTAGCGGTTGGACAGATACGCAGTATTTT,CASGPSGWTDTQYF
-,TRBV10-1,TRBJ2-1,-,TGCGCCAGCAGTGCTAACTTGCAAAATGAGCAGTTCTTC,CASSANLQNEQFF